This T cell receptor beta chain stems from a study of blood T cell repertoires in COVID-19. On the study more broadly: The United States, Italy and Spain supplied acute and convalescent COVID-19 samples.

Under the authors' procedure: Estimation of nucleated cell counts was performed using reference gene primer amplification. Assay: immunoSEQ multiplex PCR; the TCRdb copy retains only in-frame clones and omits some. The V and J calls and clone size were taken over from that table, and D and trimming were inferred from the DNA. This table has around 53,000 clones, about three quarters appearing once. The CDR3 is 13 amino acids. Germline V gene data show CDR1 as SGHRS and CDR2 as YFSETQ. The trim removed 4 bases at V and 12 bases at J, leaving 11 bases unmatched. The specimen sequenced was peripheral blood. This chain joins TRBV5-1 and TRBJ1-1; 8 nucleotides align to TRBD1. This sequence originates from an older man with active or convalescent COVID-19. The DNA of the CDR3 is TGCGCCAGCAGCGCCACAGGGGGAGATGGGTCTTTCTTT. It encodes CASSATGGDGSFF.